The sequence of this T cell receptor (beta chain) was determined in a study of cytomegalovirus exposure and HLA in healthy donors. General study findings and limits: Reports described diagnosis of cytomegalovirus status by the classifier as highly specific and sensitive.

Per the germline V gene, CDR1 is MDHEN and CDR2 is SYDVKM. The ends were cut back, 5 bases at V and 0 bases at J, with 13 bases in the middle. The CDR3 extends over 15 amino acids. This clone was counted between two and nine times. What it binds is unknown. PCR employed 60 Vbeta and 13 Jbeta primers. Measured with immunoSEQ multiplex PCR; TCRdb has only the in-frame clones, and not every one. The data contain under 130,000 clones, about three quarters of them singletons. Sequenced sample: PBMCs. The clonotype originates from a male donor in good health and CMV-seronegative. The rearrangement uses TRBV28 and TRBJ1-1; perhaps TRBD1 as D (6 bases). The CDR3 here is CASSALGHMNTEAFF. CDR3 nucleotides: TGTGCCAGCAGTGCCTTGGGACATATGAACACTGAAGCTTTCTTT.